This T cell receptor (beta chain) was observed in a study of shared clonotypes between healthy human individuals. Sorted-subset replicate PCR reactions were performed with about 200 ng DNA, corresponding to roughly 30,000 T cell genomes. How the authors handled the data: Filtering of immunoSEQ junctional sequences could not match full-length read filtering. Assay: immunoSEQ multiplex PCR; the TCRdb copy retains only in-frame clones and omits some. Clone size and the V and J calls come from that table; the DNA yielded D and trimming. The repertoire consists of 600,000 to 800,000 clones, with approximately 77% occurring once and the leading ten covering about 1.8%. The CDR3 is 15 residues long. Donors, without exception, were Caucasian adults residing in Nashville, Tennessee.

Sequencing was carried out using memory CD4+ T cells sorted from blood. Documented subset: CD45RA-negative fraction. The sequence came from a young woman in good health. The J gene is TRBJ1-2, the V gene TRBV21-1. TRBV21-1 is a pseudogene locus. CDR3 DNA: TGTGCCACACGGACCCGGGCAGCGGTTTACTATGGCTACACCTTC. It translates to CATRTRAAVYYGYTF.